The rows below give T cell receptor beta chains drawn from one sample of a study of T-cell reconstitution after alpha-beta-depleted transplantation in children. TCRdb ran MiXCR on the PCR reads and lists one entry per CDR3 protein. The sample includes roughly 100,000 distinct CDR3 sequences, around 7.8% of them seen just once. This specimen consisted of PBMCs, obtained before TCRalphabeta/CD19-depleted stem cell transplant. These receptors originate from a boy between 2 and 10 years old with acute lymphoblastic leukemia, due to receive a stem cell transplant. The CDR3 runs from the conserved cysteine through the conserved F or W. Fields, in order: clone size, D gene, V gene, J gene, CDR3 protein, CDR3 DNA. The D gene is left open where the match is weak. Clone size is given for some rows only: seen once, a few or many times, or a class if the clone is expanded.

clone size: NA
D gene: TRBD2
V gene: TRBV28
J gene: TRBJ2-1
CDR3 protein: CASISGLLAGGREQFF
CDR3 DNA: TGTGCCAGCATCTCCGGCTTGCTAGCGGGGGGTCGCGAGCAGTTCTTC

clone size: NA
D gene: TRBD1
V gene: TRBV12-3/TRBV12-4
J gene: TRBJ2-1
CDR3 protein: CASSRDRVGNEQFF
CDR3 DNA: TGTGCCAGCAGCCGGGACAGGGTCGGGAATGAGCAGTTCTTC

clone size: few
D gene: NA
V gene: TRBV12-3/TRBV12-4
J gene: TRBJ2-2
CDR3 protein: CASSAGTPNTGELFF
CDR3 DNA: TGTGCCAGCAGTGCCGGGACCCCGAACACCGGGGAGCTGTTTTTT

clone size: many
D gene: NA
V gene: TRBV2
J gene: TRBJ2-3
CDR3 protein: CASGGSSTDTQYF
CDR3 DNA: TGTGCCTCCGGAGGGTCTAGCACAGATACGCAGTATTTT

clone size: NA
D gene: NA
V gene: TRBV5-1
J gene: TRBJ2-3
CDR3 protein: CASSSGSSAGTDTQYF
CDR3 DNA: TGCGCCAGCAGCTCGGGTAGCTCGGCGGGCACAGATACGCAGTATTTT

clone size: many
D gene: NA
V gene: TRBV5-1
J gene: TRBJ2-7
CDR3 protein: CASSPGGGPAGQGEQYF
CDR3 DNA: TGCGCCAGCAGCCCCGGTGGGGGCCCGGCGGGACAAGGCGAGCAGTACTTC

clone size: many
D gene: NA
V gene: TRBV5-1
J gene: TRBJ1-2
CDR3 protein: CASSLAAVDGYTF
CDR3 DNA: TGCGCCAGCAGCTTGGCGGCGGTGGATGGCTACACCTTC

clone size: NA
D gene: NA
V gene: TRBV18
J gene: TRBJ1-2
CDR3 protein: CASSPSADDGYTF
CDR3 DNA: TGTGCCAGCTCGCCTAGCGCTGATGATGGCTACACCTTC

clone size: NA
D gene: NA
V gene: TRBV7-7
J gene: TRBJ2-1
CDR3 protein: CASSSAEGGEQFF
CDR3 DNA: TGTGCCAGCAGTTCTGCAGAAGGAGGTGAGCAGTTCTTC

clone size: many
D gene: TRBD1
V gene: TRBV5-6
J gene: TRBJ1-5
CDR3 protein: CASSLKRGRPNQPQHF
CDR3 DNA: TGTGCCAGCAGCTTGAAAAGGGGGCGTCCCAATCAGCCCCAGCATTTT

clone size: many
D gene: NA
V gene: TRBV12-3/TRBV12-4
J gene: TRBJ1-1
CDR3 protein: CASSLGLGLNTEAFF
CDR3 DNA: TGTGCCAGCAGTTTAGGGCTAGGCTTGAACACTGAAGCTTTCTTT

clone size: many
D gene: NA
V gene: TRBV6-2/TRBV6-3
J gene: TRBJ2-7
CDR3 protein: CASSPTRLREQYF
CDR3 DNA: TGTGCCAGCAGTCCCACCCGGCTACGCGAGCAGTACTTC

clone size: few
D gene: NA
V gene: TRBV28
J gene: TRBJ2-7
CDR3 protein: CASSFSRGTYEQYF
CDR3 DNA: TGTGCCAGCAGTTTTTCCCGCGGTACCTACGAGCAGTACTTC